Reported below is one T cell receptor (beta chain). What antigen it recognizes has not been identified. Base-call qualities are not available, and no considerably larger clone is one nucleotide away. The sample is drawn from a study of tumor-infiltrating lymphocytes in localized non-small cell lung cancer listed by TCRdb under 2021. With respect to the entire study: The cohort covered several histologies, both smokers and never-smokers, and patients whose samples were collected after neoadjuvant chemotherapy. From each patient came resected tumor tissue plus uninvolved lung tissue from that same patient, and the uninvolved lung tissue was described as non-adjacent to the tumor. In total, the ICON cohort consisted of over a hundred surgical patients with localized non-small cell lung cancer who had their tumors resected. Flow cytometry, multiplex immunofluorescence, RNA-seq, exome sequencing and proteomics were applied to the same patients as TCR sequencing, which was one of several integrated assays. For more than 45 patients, immunoSEQ T-cell fraction was compared between paired tumor and uninvolved lung. Overall study results and their limits: No association of tumor T-cell fraction from TCR sequencing with recurrence-free survival was found (p = 0.61). Because different assays used different pieces of the same tissue, technical variation could not be distinguished from intratumor heterogeneity. No difference in TCR-derived T-cell fraction was observed between the flow cytometry-defined immunotypes IM1 (good prognosis) and IM2 (poor prognosis). Higher T cell infiltration in tumors than in uninvolved lung tissue was supported by TCRbeta sequencing, consistent with immunofluorescence CD3 counts. Since assay coverage differed from patient to patient depending on how much tissue was available, TCR sequencing was done for only a subset of the cohort.

Patient enrollment in ICON started in early 2016, and the final patient was enrolled in the second half of 2018. From a subcohort of approximately 76 patients, fresh tumor and matched uninvolved tissue were collected for in-depth immune analyses, including TCR sequencing. No cell sorting was done, and TCR sequencing was instead run on DNA isolated from bulk tissue. The T-cell fraction in tumor and uninvolved lung tissue was provided by TCR sequencing with the immunoSEQ assay. Processing in the source paper ran as follows. For survival analysis, patients were split into high (upper tertile) and low (lower two tertiles) T-cell fraction groups and compared by log-rank test. A signed-rank test was used to test paired tumor versus uninvolved lung differences in T-cell fraction. TCRdb took over this immuneACCESS table, retaining in-frame rearrangements with V and J assigned. Such tables are incomplete; in checked studies, under half of the missing clones stem from an unresolved V gene, and the remainder is unexplained. The DNA gave D and trimming, while V, J and clone size come from that table. The sample data list about 7,100 clones, and approximately 80% of these were observed just once. Roughly 10% of the sample is taken by the ten largest.

The source is a human donor with non-small cell lung cancer. The specimen was lung tumor tissue.

The CDR3 reads CASSPGVENTEAFF. The nucleotide sequence reads as follows: TGTGCCAGCTCACCCGGGGTAGAGAACACTGAAGCTTTCTTT. The chain joins TRBV18 to TRBJ1-1, with the D gene not clear enough to name. V and J are truncated by 3 bases and 1 base respectively, leaving an intervening sequence of 9 bases. Including cysteine and phenylalanine, the CDR3 has 14 amino acids. Solely the CDR3 DNA is kept, with 42 bases framed from the first base. The germline V gene sets CDR1 to KGHSH and CDR2 to LQKENI.